This TCR beta chain was obtained from a study of blood T cell repertoires in COVID-19. Study-wide background: The United States, Italy and Spain were the sources of the acute and convalescent COVID-19 samples. From T cells, B-cell-depleted T cells, or PBMCs came the material, which was cDNA or gDNA.

CDR1 and CDR2 (germline): WSHSY, SAAADI. V dropped 8 bases and J dropped 5; count of bases not matched to a gene: 9. This CDR3 has 15 residues. Using immunoSEQ multiplex PCR, the repertoire was profiled, and TCRdb retains in-frame clones only, with some absent. The sample lists approximately 90,000 clones; around 85% were seen once. The V call is TRBV10-2, the J call TRBJ1-6; 7 nucleotides match TRBD1. The receptor was isolated from a man at least 80 years old with acute or convalescent COVID-19. Sequenced material: peripheral blood. The DNA for the CDR3 is TGCGCCAGCTCAAGACAGGGATGGAATAATTCACCCCTCCACTTT. Encoded protein: CASSRQGWNNSPLHF.